These T cell receptor beta chains were read from a single sample in a study of T cell responses to AZD1222 COVID-19 vaccine. Sequenced by immunoSEQ multiplex PCR; TCRdb stores in-frame clones only, minus some. The top ten hold approximately 7% of the sample, which has about 150,000 clones, about 93% seen once. The input for sequencing was peripheral blood, taken 28 days after the second AZD1222 dose. All receptors come from an adult who received the AZD1222 COVID-19 vaccine. CDR3s leave out the opening cysteine and the closing phenylalanine or tryptophan.

v_call	j_call	cdr3_aa
TRBV7-8	TRBJ2-7	ASSATGSHEQY
TRBV25-1	TRBJ2-1	ASSAGQEVDEQF
TRBV24-1	TRBJ1-2	ATSDFLPGGPNYGYT
TRBV6-5	TRBJ1-2	ASTKGGLNYGYT
TRBV14	TRBJ1-1	ASSQVAMNTEAF
TRBV19	TRBJ2-7	ASSIGRGTGAYEQY
TRBV3-1/TRBV3-2	TRBJ1-2	ASSQDPQGNYGYT
TRBV6-1	TRBJ1-3	ASSEGYSGNTIY
TRBV9	TRBJ2-5	ASSDRNQETQY
TRBV2	TRBJ1-1	ASSARSMNTEAF
TRBV5-4	TRBJ2-7	ASSLGLAGLAYEQY
TRBV9	TRBJ1-3	ASSQGRAIGNTIY
TRBV19	TRBJ1-1	ASSPGQGTSFTEAF
TRBV10-3	TRBJ1-2	AIRGHRGDNYGYT
TRBV7-2	TRBJ2-7	ASSLASGGTYEQY
TRBV10-2	TRBJ1-1	ASSDNPLNTEAF
TRBV15	TRBJ1-5	ATSGGVHQPQH
TRBV7-2	TRBJ1-3	ASSPQTGSGNTIY
TRBV12-3/TRBV12-4	TRBJ2-3	ASSFFSPDTQY
TRBV28	TRBJ2-3	ASSLLQGATDTQY
TRBV5-1	TRBJ2-2	ASSLPRGYTGELF
TRBV27	TRBJ1-2	ASSSSGASGYT
TRBV25-1	TRBJ1-2	ASTTFLDSVI
TRBV7-9	TRBJ1-2	ASSPQGYYGYT
TRBV3-1/TRBV3-2	TRBJ1-2	ASSLFDIKGYT
TRBV29-1	TRBJ1-2	SVGRNYGYT
TRBV19	TRBJ1-1	ASSNRLTGHEAF
TRBV2	TRBJ2-7	ASRRDSPSYEQY
TRBV3-1/TRBV3-2	TRBJ2-3	ASGRGGDTQY
TRBV7-9	TRBJ2-7	ASSLGTLSSSEQY
TRBV7-9	TRBJ1-6	ASSSEYNSPLH
TRBV6-5	TRBJ2-5	ASSYSAQETQY
TRBV30	TRBJ1-2	AWYPIYGYT
TRBV2	TRBJ1-2	ASSARGQGSYGYT
TRBV4-1	TRBJ2-3	ASSQTRGTDTQY
TRBV7-9	TRBJ1-6	ASSLGTGGDSPLH